This TCR beta chain was sequenced for a study of OX40 agonist ivuxolimab in advanced cancers. Overall study: Patients were treated with ivuxolimab, an agonistic anti-OX40 (CD134) antibody. Cohort: around 83% men, mean age approximately 64, aged roughly 20 to 79. Study results and limitations: Doses of 0.1 to 3.0 mg/kg were accompanied by clonal expansion of CD4+ and CD8+ blood T cells by week 6.

About this clone: As yet, its antigen is unknown.

Germline CDR1 reads SGHAT; CDR2 reads FQNNGV. CDR3 length: 14 residues. The germline V and J ends were trimmed by 1 base and 8 bases, with 11 bases remaining between them. TCRdb keeps only in-frame clones here, not all; method: immunoSEQ multiplex PCR. The sample gives about 70,000 clones, around nine tenths of which show up once; more than 0.85% is in the top ten. This sequence joins TRBV11-2 and TRBJ1-4; the D is unclear. The sample in question was CD4+ or CD8+ T cells sorted from blood, obtained in a trial of the OX40 agonist ivuxolimab. This sequence was found in an adult with an advanced solid tumor such as melanoma, head and neck, liver or kidney cancer. CDR3 in DNA: TGTGCCAGCAGCTTAGGAAACGGAGGGGAAAAACTGTTTTTT. It yields the protein CASSLGNGGEKLFF.